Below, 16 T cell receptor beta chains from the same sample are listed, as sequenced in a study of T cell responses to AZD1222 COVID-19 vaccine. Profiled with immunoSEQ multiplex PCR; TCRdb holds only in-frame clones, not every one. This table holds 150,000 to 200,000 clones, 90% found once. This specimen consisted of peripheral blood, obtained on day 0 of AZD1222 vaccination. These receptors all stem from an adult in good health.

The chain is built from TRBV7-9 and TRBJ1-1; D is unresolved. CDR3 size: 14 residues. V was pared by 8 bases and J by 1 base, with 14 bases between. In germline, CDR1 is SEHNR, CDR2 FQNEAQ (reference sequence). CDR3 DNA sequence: TGTGCCAGCGAGCCCGGGAAGAAGAACACTGAAGCTTTCTTT. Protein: CASEPGKKNTEAFF.

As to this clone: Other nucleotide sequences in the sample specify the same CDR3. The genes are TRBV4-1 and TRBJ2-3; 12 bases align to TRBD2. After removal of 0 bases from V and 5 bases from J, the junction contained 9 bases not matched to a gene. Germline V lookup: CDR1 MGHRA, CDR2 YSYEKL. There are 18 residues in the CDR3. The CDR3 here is CASSQDSPSGGAKDTQYF. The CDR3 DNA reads TGCGCCAGCAGCCAAGATTCCCCTAGCGGGGGGGCAAAAGATACGCAGTATTTT.

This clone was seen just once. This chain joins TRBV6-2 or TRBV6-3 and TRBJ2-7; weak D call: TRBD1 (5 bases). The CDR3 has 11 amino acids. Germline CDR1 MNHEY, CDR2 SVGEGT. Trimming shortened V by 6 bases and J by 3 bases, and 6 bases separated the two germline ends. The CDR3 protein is CASSTGYEQYF. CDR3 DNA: TGTGCCAGCAGCACAGGCTACGAGCAGTACTTC.

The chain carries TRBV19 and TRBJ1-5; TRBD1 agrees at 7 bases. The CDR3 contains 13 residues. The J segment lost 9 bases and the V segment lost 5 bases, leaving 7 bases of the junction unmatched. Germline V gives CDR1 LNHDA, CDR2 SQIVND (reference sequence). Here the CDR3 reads CASSSGTVPPQHF. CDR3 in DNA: TGTGCCAGTAGTTCGGGGACAGTCCCGCCCCAGCATTTT.

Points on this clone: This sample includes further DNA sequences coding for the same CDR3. The CDR3 region has the DNA TGTGCCAGCAGCCAAGTCCGGGGAGGGCGGGAGACCCAGTACTTC. Protein sequence: CASSQVRGGRETQYF. The J gene is TRBJ2-5, the V gene TRBV3-1 (or the pseudogene TRBV3-2); the match to TRBD2 covers 7 bases. J gave up 5 bases and V 1 base, and 7 bases lay outside the gene matches. The CDR3 has 15 amino acids. Germline V CDR1 and CDR2: LGHDT, YNNKEL (reference sequence).

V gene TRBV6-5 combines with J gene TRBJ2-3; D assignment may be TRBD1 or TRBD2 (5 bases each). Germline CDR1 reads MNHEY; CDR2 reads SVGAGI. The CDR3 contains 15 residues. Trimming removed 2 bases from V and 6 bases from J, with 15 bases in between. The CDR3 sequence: CASSYRGAGGDTQYF. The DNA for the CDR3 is TGTGCCAGCAGTTACCGAGGGGCGGGTGGGGATACGCAGTATTTT.

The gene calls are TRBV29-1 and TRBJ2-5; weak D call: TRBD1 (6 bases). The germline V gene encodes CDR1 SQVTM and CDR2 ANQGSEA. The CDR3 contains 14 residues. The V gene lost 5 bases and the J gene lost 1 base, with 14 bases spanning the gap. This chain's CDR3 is CSVTGQLTQETQYF. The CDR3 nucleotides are TGCAGCGTTACGGGACAACTCACCCAAGAGACCCAGTACTTC.

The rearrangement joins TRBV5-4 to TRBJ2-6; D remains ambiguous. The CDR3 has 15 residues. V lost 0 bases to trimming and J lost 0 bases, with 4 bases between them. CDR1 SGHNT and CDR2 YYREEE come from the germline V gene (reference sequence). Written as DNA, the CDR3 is TGTGCCAGCAGCTTGGACAGCTCTGGGGCCAACGTCCTGACTTTC. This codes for CASSLDSSGANVLTF.

In nucleotides, the CDR3 is TGTGCCAGCAGCTTGGCCGTAAAGCTTAACGAGCAGTACTTC. Amino acids: CASSLAVKLNEQYF. The gene calls are TRBV5-6 and TRBJ2-7; D is uncertain. CDR3 length: 14 residues. Germline V gene sequence: CDR1 SGHDT, CDR2 YYEEEE. V was shortened by 0 bases and J by 5 bases, with 12 bases between the two germline ends.

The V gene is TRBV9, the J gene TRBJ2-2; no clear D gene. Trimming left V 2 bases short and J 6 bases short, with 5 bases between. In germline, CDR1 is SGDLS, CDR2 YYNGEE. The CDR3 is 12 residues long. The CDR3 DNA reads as TGTGCCAGCAGCGTTAGAGCCGGGGAGCTGTTTTTT. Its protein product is CASSVRAGELFF.

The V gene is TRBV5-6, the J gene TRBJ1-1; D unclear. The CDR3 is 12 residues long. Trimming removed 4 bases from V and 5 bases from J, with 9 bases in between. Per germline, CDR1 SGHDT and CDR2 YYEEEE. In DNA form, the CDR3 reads TGTGCCAGCAGCCACCGAGGGACTGAAGCTTTCTTT. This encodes CASSHRGTEAFF.

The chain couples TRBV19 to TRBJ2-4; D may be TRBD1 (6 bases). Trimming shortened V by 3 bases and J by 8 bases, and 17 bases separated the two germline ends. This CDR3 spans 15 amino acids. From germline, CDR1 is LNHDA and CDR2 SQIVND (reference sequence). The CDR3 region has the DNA TGTGCCAGTAGTATGTCTGGGACAATAATTGACATTCAGTACTTC. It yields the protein CASSMSGTIIDIQYF.

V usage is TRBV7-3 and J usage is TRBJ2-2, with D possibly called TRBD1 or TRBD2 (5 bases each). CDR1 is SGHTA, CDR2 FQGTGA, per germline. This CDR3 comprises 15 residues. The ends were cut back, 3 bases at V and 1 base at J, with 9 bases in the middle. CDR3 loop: CASSFEGRNTGELFF. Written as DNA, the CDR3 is TGTGCCAGCAGCTTTGAGGGGCGGAACACCGGGGAGCTGTTTTTT.

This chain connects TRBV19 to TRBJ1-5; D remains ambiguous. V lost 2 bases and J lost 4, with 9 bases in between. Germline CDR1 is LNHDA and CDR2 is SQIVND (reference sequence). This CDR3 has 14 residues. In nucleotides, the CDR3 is TGTGCCAGTAGTATATTTCCTCAAAATCAGCCCCAGCATTTT. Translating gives CASSIFPQNQPQHF.

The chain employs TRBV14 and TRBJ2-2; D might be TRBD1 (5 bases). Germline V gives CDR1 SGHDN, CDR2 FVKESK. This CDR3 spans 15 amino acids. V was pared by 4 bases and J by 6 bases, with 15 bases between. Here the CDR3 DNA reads TGTGCCAGCAGCCCGATGTCAGGGCTGTCCGGGGAGCTGTTTTTT. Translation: CASSPMSGLSGELFF.

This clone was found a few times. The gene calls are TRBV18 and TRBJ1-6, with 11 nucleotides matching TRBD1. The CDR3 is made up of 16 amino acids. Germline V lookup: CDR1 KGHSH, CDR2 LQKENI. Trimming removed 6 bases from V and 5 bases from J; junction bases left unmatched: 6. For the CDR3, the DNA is TGTGCCAGCTCCTGGACAGGGGGCGCCAATAATTCACCCCTCCACTTT. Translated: CASSWTGGANNSPLHF.